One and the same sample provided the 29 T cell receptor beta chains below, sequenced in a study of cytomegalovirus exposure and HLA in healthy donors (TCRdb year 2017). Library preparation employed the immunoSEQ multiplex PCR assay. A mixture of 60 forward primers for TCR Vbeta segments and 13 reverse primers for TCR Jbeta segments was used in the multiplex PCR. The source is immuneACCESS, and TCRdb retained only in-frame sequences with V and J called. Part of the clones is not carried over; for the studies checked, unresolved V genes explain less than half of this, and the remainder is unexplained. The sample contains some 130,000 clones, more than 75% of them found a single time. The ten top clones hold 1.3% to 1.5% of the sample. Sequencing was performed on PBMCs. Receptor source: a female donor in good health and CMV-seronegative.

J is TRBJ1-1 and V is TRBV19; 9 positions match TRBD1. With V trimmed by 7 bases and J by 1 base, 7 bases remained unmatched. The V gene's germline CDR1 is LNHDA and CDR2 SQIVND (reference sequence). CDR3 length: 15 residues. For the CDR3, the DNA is TGTGCCAGTATCATCACAGGGGGCGGGAACACTGAAGCTTTCTTT. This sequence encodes CASIITGGGNTEAFF.

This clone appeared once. DNA of the CDR3: TGTGCCAGCAGCTCAGGCGGGTACGAGCAGTACTTC. It encodes CASSSGGYEQYF. This chain joins TRBV5-6 and TRBJ2-5; the D gene is possibly TRBD2 (5 bases). The DNA matches TRBJ2-7 better at its end, which makes the J call doubtful. CDR3 length: 12 residues. Germline V lookup: CDR1 SGHDT, CDR2 YYEEEE.

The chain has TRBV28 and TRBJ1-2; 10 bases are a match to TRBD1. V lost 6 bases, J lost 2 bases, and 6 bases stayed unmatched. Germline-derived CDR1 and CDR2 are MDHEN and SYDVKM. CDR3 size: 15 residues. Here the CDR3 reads CASRAQTGGNYGYTF. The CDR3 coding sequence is TGTGCCAGCAGAGCACAGACAGGGGGCAACTATGGCTACACCTTC.

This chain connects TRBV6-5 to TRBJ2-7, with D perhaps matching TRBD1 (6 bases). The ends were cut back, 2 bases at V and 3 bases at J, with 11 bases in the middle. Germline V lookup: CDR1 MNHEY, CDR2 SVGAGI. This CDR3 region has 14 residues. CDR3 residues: CASSYQGRIYEQYF. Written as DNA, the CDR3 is TGTGCCAGCAGTTACCAGGGGCGGATCTACGAGCAGTACTTC.

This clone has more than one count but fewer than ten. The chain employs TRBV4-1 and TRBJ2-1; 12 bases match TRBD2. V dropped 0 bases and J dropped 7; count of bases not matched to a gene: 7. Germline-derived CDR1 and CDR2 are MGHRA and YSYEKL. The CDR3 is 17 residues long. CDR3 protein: CASSQDGLAGGPNEQFF. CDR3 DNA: TGCGCCAGCAGCCAAGATGGCCTAGCGGGAGGGCCAAATGAGCAGTTCTTC.

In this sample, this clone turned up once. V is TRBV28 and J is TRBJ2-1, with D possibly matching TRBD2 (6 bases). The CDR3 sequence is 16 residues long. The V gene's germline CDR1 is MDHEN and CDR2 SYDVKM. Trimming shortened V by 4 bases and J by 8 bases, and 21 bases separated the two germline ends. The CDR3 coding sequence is TGTGCCAGCAGTTCAGTTGCGGGGCAGGGAAAGGATGAGCAGTTCTTC. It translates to CASSSVAGQGKDEQFF.

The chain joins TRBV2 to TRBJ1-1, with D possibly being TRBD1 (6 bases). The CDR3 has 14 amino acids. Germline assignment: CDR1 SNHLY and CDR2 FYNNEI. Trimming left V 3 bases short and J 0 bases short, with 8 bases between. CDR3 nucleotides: TGTGCCAGCAGTGACAGGGGTTTGAACACTGAAGCTTTCTTT. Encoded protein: CASSDRGLNTEAFF.

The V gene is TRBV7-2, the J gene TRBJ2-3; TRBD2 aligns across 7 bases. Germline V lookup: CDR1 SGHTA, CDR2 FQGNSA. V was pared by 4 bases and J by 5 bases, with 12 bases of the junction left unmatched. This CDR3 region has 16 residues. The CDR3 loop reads CASSSARAGAGDTQYF. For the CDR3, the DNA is TGTGCCAGCAGCTCCGCGAGGGCGGGAGCAGGAGATACGCAGTATTTT.

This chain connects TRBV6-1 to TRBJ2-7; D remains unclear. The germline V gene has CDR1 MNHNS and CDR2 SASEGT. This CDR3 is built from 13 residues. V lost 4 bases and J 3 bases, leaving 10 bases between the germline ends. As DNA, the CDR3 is TGTGCCAGCAGTGTTGAGTTTGTCTACGAGCAGTACTTC. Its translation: CASSVEFVYEQYF.

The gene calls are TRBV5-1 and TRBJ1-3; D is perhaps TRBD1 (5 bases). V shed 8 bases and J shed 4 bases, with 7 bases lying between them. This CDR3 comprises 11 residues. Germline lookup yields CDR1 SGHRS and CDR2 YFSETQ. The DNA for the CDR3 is TGCGCCAGGTACAGGGGAAACACCATATATTTT. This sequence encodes CARYRGNTIYF.

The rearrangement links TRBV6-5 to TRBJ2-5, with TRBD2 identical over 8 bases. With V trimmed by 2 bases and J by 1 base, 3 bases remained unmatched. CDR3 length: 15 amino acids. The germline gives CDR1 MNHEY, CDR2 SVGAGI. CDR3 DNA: TGTGCCAGCAGTTACACCGGGGGGGGCCAAGAGACCCAGTACTTC. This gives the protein CASSYTGGGQETQYF.

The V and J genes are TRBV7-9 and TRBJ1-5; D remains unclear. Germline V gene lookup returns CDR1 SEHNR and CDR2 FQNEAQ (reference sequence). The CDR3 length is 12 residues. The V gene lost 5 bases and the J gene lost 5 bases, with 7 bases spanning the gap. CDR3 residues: CASSLLDQPQHF. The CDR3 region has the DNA TGTGCCAGCAGCCTATTGGATCAGCCCCAGCATTTT.

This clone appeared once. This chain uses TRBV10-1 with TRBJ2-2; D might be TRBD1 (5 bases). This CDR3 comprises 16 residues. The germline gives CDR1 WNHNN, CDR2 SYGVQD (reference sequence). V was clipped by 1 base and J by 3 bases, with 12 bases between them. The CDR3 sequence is CASSELGEGDTGELFF. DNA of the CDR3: TGCGCCAGCAGTGAGTTAGGGGAAGGGGACACCGGGGAGCTGTTTTTT.

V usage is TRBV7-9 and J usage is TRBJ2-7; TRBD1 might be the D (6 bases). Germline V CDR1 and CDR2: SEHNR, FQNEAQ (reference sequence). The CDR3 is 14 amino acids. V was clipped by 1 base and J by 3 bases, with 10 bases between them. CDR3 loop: CASSLVGGGYEQYF. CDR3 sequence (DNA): TGTGCCAGCAGCTTAGTAGGGGGTGGCTACGAGCAGTACTTC.

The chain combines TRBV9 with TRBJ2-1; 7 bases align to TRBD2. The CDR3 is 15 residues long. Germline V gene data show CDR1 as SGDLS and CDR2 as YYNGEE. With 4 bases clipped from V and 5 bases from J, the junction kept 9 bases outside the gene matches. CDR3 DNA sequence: TGTGCCAGCAGCTCTGGGGGGGGATCCCACAATGAGCAGTTCTTC. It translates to CASSSGGGSHNEQFF.

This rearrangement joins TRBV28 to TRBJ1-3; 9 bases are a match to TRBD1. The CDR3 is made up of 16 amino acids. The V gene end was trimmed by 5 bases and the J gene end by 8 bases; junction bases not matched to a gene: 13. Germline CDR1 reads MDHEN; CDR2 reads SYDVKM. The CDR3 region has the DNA TGTGCCAGCAGTCGCCCGTTGACAGGGGGGGCGGACACCATATATTTT. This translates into CASSRPLTGGADTIYF.

The CDR3 DNA reads as TGTGCCAGCAACCCCGACGGACAGGTGAATCAGCCCCAGCATTTT. Translating it yields CASNPDGQVNQPQHF. The chain combines TRBV5-8 with TRBJ1-5; 7 bases agree with TRBD1. V dropped 6 bases and J dropped 4; count of bases not matched to a gene: 10. From germline, CDR1 is SGHTS and CDR2 YDEGEE. This CDR3 comprises 15 residues.

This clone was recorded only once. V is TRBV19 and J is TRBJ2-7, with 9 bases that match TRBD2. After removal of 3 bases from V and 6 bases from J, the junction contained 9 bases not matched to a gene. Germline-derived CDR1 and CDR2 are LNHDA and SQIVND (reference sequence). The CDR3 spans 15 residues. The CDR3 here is CASSIVAGASFEQYF. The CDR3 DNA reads TGTGCCAGTAGTATTGTAGCGGGGGCCTCGTTCGAGCAGTACTTC.

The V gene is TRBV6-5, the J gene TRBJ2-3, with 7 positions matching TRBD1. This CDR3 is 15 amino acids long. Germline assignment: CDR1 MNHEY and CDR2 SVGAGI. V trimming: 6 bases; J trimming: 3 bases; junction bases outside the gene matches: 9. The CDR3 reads CASSQGQLLTDTQYF. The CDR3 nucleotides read TGTGCCAGCAGCCAGGGACAGTTGTTAACAGATACGCAGTATTTT.

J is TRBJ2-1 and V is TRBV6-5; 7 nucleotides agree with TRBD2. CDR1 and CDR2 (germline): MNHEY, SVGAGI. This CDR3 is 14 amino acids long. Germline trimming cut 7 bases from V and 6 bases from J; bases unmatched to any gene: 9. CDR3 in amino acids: CASNQAGTGNEQFF. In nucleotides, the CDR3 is TGTGCCAGCAACCAAGCGGGAACGGGCAATGAGCAGTTCTTC.

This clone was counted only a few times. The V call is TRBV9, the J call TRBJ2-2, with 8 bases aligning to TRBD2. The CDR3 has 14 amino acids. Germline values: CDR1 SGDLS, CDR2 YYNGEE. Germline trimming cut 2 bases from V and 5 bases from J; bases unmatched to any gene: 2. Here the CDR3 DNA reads TGTGCCAGCAGCGTGTCTAGCGGGACCGGGGAGCTGTTTTTT. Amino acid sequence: CASSVSSGTGELFF.

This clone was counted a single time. The CDR3 is CASSGASGVNFEQFF. CDR3 in DNA: TGTGCCAGCAGTGGAGCGAGCGGGGTTAACTTTGAGCAGTTCTTC. The V and J genes are TRBV2 and TRBJ2-1, with 7 bases aligning to TRBD2. Germline CDR1 SNHLY, CDR2 FYNNEI. Trimming removed 4 bases from V and 9 bases from J; junction bases left unmatched: 12. The CDR3 covers 15 residues. Filled out from reference TRBV2 and TRBJ2-1, the complete variable domain reads EPEVTQTPSHQVTQMGQEVILRCVPISNHLYFYWYRQILGQKVEFLVSFYNNEISEKSEIFDDQFSVERPDGSNFTLKIRSTKLEDSAMYFCASSGASGVNFEQFFGPGTRLTVL.

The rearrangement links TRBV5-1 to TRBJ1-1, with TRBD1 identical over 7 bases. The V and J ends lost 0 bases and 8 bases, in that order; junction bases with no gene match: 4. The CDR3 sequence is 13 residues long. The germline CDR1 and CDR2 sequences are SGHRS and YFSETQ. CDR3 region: CASSLAPDREAFF. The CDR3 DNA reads TGCGCCAGCAGCTTGGCCCCGGACAGGGAAGCTTTCTTT.

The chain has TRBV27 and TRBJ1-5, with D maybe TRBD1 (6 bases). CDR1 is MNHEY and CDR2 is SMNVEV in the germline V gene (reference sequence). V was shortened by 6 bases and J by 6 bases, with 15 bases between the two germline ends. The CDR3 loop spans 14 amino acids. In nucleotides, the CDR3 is TGTGCCAGCAGGGGCGGGGGGCCGATTCAGCCCCAGCATTTT. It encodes CASRGGGPIQPQHF.

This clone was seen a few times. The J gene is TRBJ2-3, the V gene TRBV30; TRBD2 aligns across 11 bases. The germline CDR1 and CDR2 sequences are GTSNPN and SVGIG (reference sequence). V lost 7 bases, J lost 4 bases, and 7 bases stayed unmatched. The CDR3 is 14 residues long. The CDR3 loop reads CALILAGGPDTQYF. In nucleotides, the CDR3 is TGTGCCTTAATCCTAGCGGGAGGTCCAGATACGCAGTATTTT. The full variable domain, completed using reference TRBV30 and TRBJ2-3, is SQTIHQWPATLVQPVGSPLSLECTVEGTSNPNLYWYRQAAGRGLQLLFYSVGIGQISSEVPQNLSASRPQDRQFILSSKKLLLSDSGFYLCALILAGGPDTQYFGPGTRLTVL.

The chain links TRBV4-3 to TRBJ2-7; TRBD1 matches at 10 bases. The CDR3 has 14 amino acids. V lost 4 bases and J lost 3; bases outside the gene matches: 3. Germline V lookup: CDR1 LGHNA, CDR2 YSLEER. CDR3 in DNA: TGCGCCAGCAGCCGAGGGACAGGGGACTACGAGCAGTACTTC. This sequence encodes CASSRGTGDYEQYF.

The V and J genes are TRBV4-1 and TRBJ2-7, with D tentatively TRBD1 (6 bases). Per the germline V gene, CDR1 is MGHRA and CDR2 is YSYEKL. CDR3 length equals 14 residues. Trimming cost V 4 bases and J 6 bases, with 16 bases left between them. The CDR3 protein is CASSPEETGREQYF. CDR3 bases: TGCGCCAGCAGCCCTGAAGAGACAGGTCGCGAGCAGTACTTC.

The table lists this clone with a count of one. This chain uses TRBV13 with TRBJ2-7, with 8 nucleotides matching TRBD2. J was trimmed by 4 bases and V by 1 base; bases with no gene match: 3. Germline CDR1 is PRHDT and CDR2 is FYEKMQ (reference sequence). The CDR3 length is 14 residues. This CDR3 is CASSLELAEYEQYF. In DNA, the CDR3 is TGTGCCAGCAGCTTAGAACTAGCGGAGTACGAGCAGTACTTC.

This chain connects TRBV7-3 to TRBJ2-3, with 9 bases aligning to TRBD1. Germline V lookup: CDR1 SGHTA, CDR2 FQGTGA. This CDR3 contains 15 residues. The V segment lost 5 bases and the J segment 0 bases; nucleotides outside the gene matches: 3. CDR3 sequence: CASSVTGGSTDTQYF. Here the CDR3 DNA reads TGTGCCAGCAGCGTGACAGGGGGTAGCACAGATACGCAGTATTTT.